These 26 T cell receptor beta chains were all obtained from the same sample, sequenced in a study of shared clonotypes between healthy human individuals. Method: immunoSEQ multiplex PCR; TCRdb's copy keeps in-frame clones and lacks some. This sample yields roughly 500,000 clones, of which 90% to 96% are seen a single time; nearly 0.065% belongs to the top ten. Material: naive CD4+ T cells sorted from blood. Subset of the sample: CD45RA+ positively selected. Source of these receptors: a woman aged 25 to 39 in good health.

The gene calls are TRBV13 and TRBJ1-1; the match to TRBD1 covers 8 bases. With 3 bases clipped from V and 5 bases from J, the junction kept 11 bases outside the gene matches. In germline, CDR1 is PRHDT, CDR2 FYEKMQ (reference sequence). This CDR3 spans 16 amino acids. The CDR3: CASSLNRGVVGTEAFF. DNA for the CDR3: TGTGCCAGCAGCTTGAACAGGGGGGTGGTGGGGACTGAAGCTTTCTTT.

V gene TRBV7-2 combines with J gene TRBJ2-2, with D perhaps TRBD1 (6 bases). The germline V gene encodes CDR1 SGHTA and CDR2 FQGNSA. Deletions cut 5 bases from V and 3 bases from J, with 13 bases between. CDR3 size: 15 residues. This CDR3 reads CASSLQGEDTGELFF. The CDR3 DNA follows: TGTGCCAGCAGCCTACAGGGAGAGGACACCGGGGAGCTGTTTTTT. Looking up the rest from reference TRBV7-2 and TRBJ2-2 gives the full variable domain: GAGVSQSPSNKVTEKGKDVELRCDPISGHTALYWYRQSLGQGLEFLIYFQGNSAPDKSGLPSDRFSAERTGGSVSTLTIQRTQQEDSAVYLCASSLQGEDTGELFFGEGSRLTVL.

V and J are TRBV2 and TRBJ2-7, with D perhaps matching TRBD2 (5 bases). The CDR3 length is 16 residues. V dropped 2 bases and J dropped 5 bases, with 19 bases sitting between them. Germline CDR1 is SNHLY and CDR2 is FYNNEI. The CDR3 loop is CASSELMSGLIDEQYF. The CDR3 DNA sequence: TGTGCCAGCAGTGAACTTATGTCGGGGTTGATCGACGAGCAGTACTTC.

This chain uses TRBV6-1 with TRBJ2-1; D could derive from TRBD1 or TRBD2 (6 bases each). V lost 6 bases to trimming and J lost 9 bases, with 18 bases between them. There are 14 residues in the CDR3. CDR1 MNHNS and CDR2 SASEGT come from the germline V gene. CDR3 sequence (DNA): TGTGCCAGCAGACCCTCCCGGGGGCAGATTGAGCAGTTCTTC. Its protein is CASRPSRGQIEQFF.

V gene TRBV6-5 combines with J gene TRBJ2-5; TRBD2 agrees at 12 bases. The DNA end is more similar to TRBJ2-7, so the J call may be wrong. From germline, CDR1 is MNHEY and CDR2 SVGAGI. This CDR3 has 15 amino acids. The CDR3: CASSTRLAGAPEQYF. DNA for the CDR3: TGTGCCAGCAGTACGAGACTAGCGGGAGCCCCCGAGCAGTACTTC.

The genes are TRBV6-1 and TRBJ1-4; perhaps TRBD1 as D (5 bases). Germline CDR1 and CDR2: MNHNS and SASEGT. The CDR3 runs to 12 residues. Trimming removed 5 bases at V and 11 bases at J, with 12 bases between. The CDR3 DNA reads TGTGCCAGCAGTAGGGACTGGGGGAAACTGTTTTTT. Its translation: CASSRDWGKLFF.

The V call is TRBV6-5, the J call TRBJ2-7, with a possible D match to TRBD2 (5 bases). This CDR3 spans 15 amino acids. Germline CDR1 and CDR2: MNHEY and SVGAGI. V shed 0 bases and J shed 3 bases, with 12 bases lying between them. The CDR3 DNA reads TGTGCCAGCAGTTACTCGAAGGTGCGGGTCTACGAGCAGTACTTC. Residues: CASSYSKVRVYEQYF.

This chain uses TRBV7-3 with TRBJ2-1; no clear D gene. Germline assignment: CDR1 SGHTA and CDR2 FQGTGA. V lost 0 bases, J lost 9 bases, and 12 bases lay in between. This CDR3 is 14 amino acids long. Here the CDR3 DNA reads TGTGCCAGCAGCTTAACTCTTAGTCTAGGTGAGCAGTTCTTC. Translation gives CASSLTLSLGEQFF.

The chain recombines TRBV5-6 with TRBJ2-7; perhaps TRBD2 as D (5 bases). The CDR3 sequence is 14 residues long. Germline V gene data show CDR1 as SGHDT and CDR2 as YYEEEE. V was pared by 1 base and J by 3 bases, with 11 bases between. The CDR3 DNA follows: TGTGCCAGCAGCTTGACTAGTGTACACTACGAGCAGTACTTC. Protein sequence: CASSLTSVHYEQYF.

The rearrangement joins TRBV28 to TRBJ1-4; a possible D gene is TRBD1 (5 bases). The ends were cut back, 3 bases at V and 4 bases at J, with 15 bases in the middle. The CDR3 spans 16 residues. Germline V gene lookup returns CDR1 MDHEN and CDR2 SYDVKM. The CDR3 DNA reads TGTGCCAGCAGTTTCTCGGTCGGGGGATTTAATGAAAAACTGTTTTTT. Protein: CASSFSVGGFNEKLFF. Together with reference TRBV28 and TRBJ1-4, the CDR3 gives the full variable domain: DVKVTQSSRYLVKRTGEKVFLECVQDMDHENMFWYRQDPGLGLRLIYFSYDVKMKEKGDIPEGYSVSREKKERFSLILESASTNQTSMYLCASSFSVGGFNEKLFFGSGTQLSVL.

The chain couples TRBV7-7 to TRBJ2-5; D may be TRBD1 (5 bases). V was cut by 5 bases and J by 5 bases, with 21 bases left in between. Germline loops: CDR1 SSHAT, CDR2 FNYEAQ (reference sequence). This CDR3 region has 16 residues. CDR3 DNA sequence: TGTGCCAGCAGCGCCAGAGAATGGGGCGCGGACGAGACCCAGTACTTC. Protein sequence: CASSAREWGADETQYF.

This clone was observed once. V gene TRBV19 combines with J gene TRBJ2-2; D might be TRBD2 (6 bases). From germline, CDR1 is LNHDA and CDR2 SQIVND (reference sequence). V lost 3 bases, J lost 8 bases, and 13 bases lay in between. The CDR3 has 14 residues. CDR3 in amino acids: CASSMRPAGGELFF. CDR3 DNA sequence: TGTGCCAGTAGTATGCGCCCCGCGGGGGGGGAGCTGTTTTTT.

V gene TRBV7-9 combines with J gene TRBJ2-7; D is undetermined. The CDR3 sequence is 15 residues long. CDR1 is SEHNR, CDR2 FQNEAQ, per germline (reference sequence). The V end was cut by 4 bases, the J end by 4 bases, with 17 bases between. The CDR3 reads CASSYNRAPRYEQYF. Here the CDR3 DNA reads TGTGCCAGCAGCTACAATCGGGCTCCCAGATACGAGCAGTACTTC.

This clone is a singleton in its sample. J is TRBJ1-3 and V is TRBV7-9; no reliable D call. The germline CDR1 and CDR2 sequences are SEHNR and FQNEAQ (reference sequence). V gave up 0 bases and J gave up 2 bases, with 8 bases separating them. The CDR3 runs 15 residues. The CDR3 DNA follows: TGTGCCAGCAGCTTAGCTCAGTCGGCTGGAAACACCATATATTTT. Translation gives CASSLAQSAGNTIYF.

The chain carries TRBV28 and TRBJ1-1, with D uncertain. Germline V gene lookup returns CDR1 MDHEN and CDR2 SYDVKM. Trimming pared 7 bases from V and 4 bases from J, leaving 10 bases between. The CDR3 length is 12 residues. The CDR3 region has the DNA TGTGCCAGCACCGAAGAACCCACTGAAGCTTTCTTT. This encodes CASTEEPTEAFF.

The V gene is TRBV4-1, the J gene TRBJ2-5; a possible D gene is TRBD2 (7 bases). The DNA end is a closer match to TRBJ2-7, so the J assignment may be wrong. This CDR3 spans 16 amino acids. Per the germline V gene, CDR1 is MGHRA and CDR2 is YSYEKL. The CDR3 nucleotides read TGCGCCAGCAGCCAAGACGGGGGGCAGGGTGGGTACGAGCAGTACTTC. Encoded protein: CASSQDGGQGGYEQYF.

The genes are TRBV30 and TRBJ1-1; D is unclear. The germline CDR1 and CDR2 sequences are GTSNPN and SVGIG (reference sequence). This CDR3 spans 12 amino acids. V lost 4 bases and J 7 bases, leaving 13 bases between the germline ends. This CDR3 is CAWTIEGHEAFF. As DNA, the CDR3 is TGTGCCTGGACCATTGAGGGTCATGAAGCTTTCTTT.

The genes are TRBV13 and TRBJ1-2; D uncertain. Between the trimmed V and J ends, which lost 5 bases and 4 bases, there was a span of 14 bases. The CDR3 sequence is 14 residues long. Germline loops: CDR1 PRHDT, CDR2 FYEKMQ (reference sequence). The chain's CDR3 is CASSPQSRSYGYTF. In DNA, the CDR3 is TGTGCCAGCAGCCCCCAGAGCCGGTCCTATGGCTACACCTTC. Full variable domain (missing parts from reference TRBV13 and TRBJ1-2): AAGVIQSPRHLIKEKRETATLKCYPIPRHDTVYWYQQGPGQDPQFLISFYEKMQSDKGSIPDRFSAQQFSDYHSELNMSSLELGDSALYFCASSPQSRSYGYTFGSGTRLTVV.

V is TRBV9 and J is TRBJ2-1; 11 bases are a match to TRBD1. The CDR3 consists of 22 residues. The ends lost 0 bases at V and 4 bases at J; junction bases unmatched: 21. Germline CDR1 SGDLS, CDR2 YYNGEE. CDR3 in DNA: TGTGCCAGCAGCGTAGGGGTCGGTGGGGACAGGGGGACTAACCGCGTTTACAATGAGCAGTTCTTC. It encodes CASSVGVGGDRGTNRVYNEQFF. Variable domain in full (rest from reference TRBV9 and TRBJ2-1): DSGVTQTPKHLITATGQRVTLRCSPRSGDLSVYWYQQSLDQGLQFLIQYYNGEERAKGNILERFSAQQFPDLHSELNLSSLELGDSALYFCASSVGVGGDRGTNRVYNEQFFGPGTRLTVL.

In this sample, this clone turned up once. The V gene is TRBV9, the J gene TRBJ2-5; 10 bases map to TRBD1. CDR1 and CDR2 (germline): SGDLS, YYNGEE. CDR3 length equals 15 residues. Unmatched junction bases numbered 8, after V lost 3 bases and J lost 6 bases. Here the CDR3 DNA reads TGTGCCAGCAGCGGGCCCGGGACAGGGGTGAAGACCCAGTACTTC. The encoded protein is CASSGPGTGVKTQYF. Combining the CDR3 with reference TRBV9 and TRBJ2-5 gives the whole variable domain DSGVTQTPKHLITATGQRVTLRCSPRSGDLSVYWYQQSLDQGLQFLIQYYNGEERAKGNILERFSAQQFPDLHSELNLSSLELGDSALYFCASSGPGTGVKTQYFGPGTRLLVL.

CDR3 DNA sequence: TGTGCCAGCAGTCGGGGGGGCGCAGGGTTCTCCTACGAGCAGTACTTC. Amino acids: CASSRGGAGFSYEQYF. The V gene is TRBV2, the J gene TRBJ2-7, with 8 bases matching TRBD2. CDR3 length: 16 residues. J was trimmed by 0 bases and V by 5 bases; bases with no gene match: 9. Germline lookup yields CDR1 SNHLY and CDR2 FYNNEI.

This sequence joins TRBV5-1 and TRBJ1-2; D is undetermined. The ends were cut back, 0 bases at V and 3 bases at J, with 12 bases in the middle. The germline CDR1 and CDR2 sequences are SGHRS and YFSETQ. CDR3 length equals 15 residues. This CDR3 reads CASSLAGLGYYGYTF. CDR3 in DNA: TGCGCCAGCAGCTTGGCAGGCCTCGGCTACTATGGCTACACCTTC.

As regards this clone: At one end, the junction sequence differs from germline, possibly due to a read error. The chain carries TRBV28 and TRBJ2-7, with 9 bases that match TRBD1. Germline CDR1 is MDHEN and CDR2 is SYDVKM. This CDR3 is built from 14 residues. The CDR3 DNA reads as TGTGTCAGCAGTTCGGGGACAGGGCCAGGCGAGCAGTACTTC. This translates into CVSSSGTGPGEQYF.

This chain connects TRBV12-5 to TRBJ2-6; a weak D match, TRBD1 (5 bases). The CDR3 covers 22 residues. Trimming pared 5 bases from V and 5 bases from J, leaving 34 bases between. Germline loops: CDR1 LGHNT, CDR2 FRNRAP. The CDR3 DNA sequence: TGTGCTAGTGGTAGTGGGGATTTGCAGGACAATGCAGGACAAAGTCGGGCCAACGTCCTGACTTTC. Protein sequence: CASGSGDLQDNAGQSRANVLTF.

This chain joins TRBV11-2 and TRBJ2-1, with 10 bases matching TRBD2. The CDR3 runs to 15 residues. V lost 2 bases and J lost 4; bases outside the gene matches: 2. The germline V gene encodes CDR1 SGHAT and CDR2 FQNNGV. CDR3 loop: CASSLSGRGYNEQFF. CDR3 in DNA: TGTGCCAGCAGCTTAAGCGGGAGGGGATACAATGAGCAGTTCTTC.

The chain links TRBV18 to TRBJ2-7, with D unclear. This CDR3 is built from 13 residues. Trimming left V 1 base short and J 2 bases short, with 6 bases between. The germline V gene has CDR1 KGHSH and CDR2 LQKENI. CDR3 sequence: CASSPLNTYEQYF. The CDR3 nucleotides are TGTGCCAGCTCACCACTGAATACCTACGAGCAGTACTTC.